This T cell receptor beta chain was identified in a study of cytomegalovirus exposure and HLA in healthy donors. Study information: Earlier, almost 120 million unique TCR beta sequences were recovered from about 179 million T cells by an analysis. Findings of the study overall: Follow-up analysis later connected one missense variant in DCLRE1C with trimming of TCR beta V- and J-genes.

Donors counted as nominally healthy when sampled, yet unrecorded immune exposures were likely. Use of 60 Vbeta and 13 Jbeta primers characterized the PCR. Clones were read by immunoSEQ multiplex PCR, and TCRdb kept only the in-frame ones, dropping some. The sample shows about 86,000 clones, about two thirds of them seen only once. To note about this clone: Its antigen is not identified.

Sequencing was carried out using PBMCs. The TCR comes from a man in his sixties in good health and CMV-seronegative.

The CDR3 bases are TGCAGCGTTGGCGCGGGACTACCAAATGAGCAGTTCTTC. This encodes CSVGAGLPNEQFF. The chain employs TRBV29-1 and TRBJ2-1; TRBD2 agrees at 7 bases. The CDR3 contains 13 residues. With V trimmed by 4 bases and J by 7 bases, 7 bases remained unmatched. Germline V CDR1 and CDR2: SQVTM, ANQGSEA.